This T cell receptor (beta chain) appears in the sequencing data of a study of cytomegalovirus exposure and HLA in healthy donors. To note about this clone: Its specificity is unknown.

Germline V gene sequence: CDR1 SGHTA, CDR2 FQGTGA. The CDR3 runs to 14 residues. The ends lost 5 bases at V and 7 bases at J; junction bases unmatched: 3. The PCR employed 60 Vbeta primers together with 13 Jbeta primers. Method: immunoSEQ multiplex PCR; TCRdb's copy keeps in-frame clones and lacks some. The sample has tens of thousands of clones; about 74% are singletons. Study results and limitations: TCR beta V- and J-gene trimming was later associated with a missense DCLRE1C variant. Associated with HLA alleles at 0.05 false discovery rate in a later analysis were 16,951 TCR beta sequences.

Donors were nominally healthy when sampled, though unrecorded immune exposures were likely. This sequence was found in a woman aged 50 to 60 in good health and CMV-seropositive. The rearrangement links TRBV7-3 to TRBJ1-6; TRBD1 agrees at 9 bases. The sequenced material came from PBMCs. The CDR3 region is CASSRDRANSPLHF. CDR3 coding DNA: TGTGCCAGCAGCAGGGACAGGGCGAATTCACCCCTCCACTTT.